The text below deals with one TCR beta chain. Its antigen is not identified. Sequenced by immunoSEQ multiplex PCR; TCRdb stores in-frame clones only, minus some. The data show fewer than 65,000 clones, around nine tenths seen once. This entry comes from a study of OX40 agonist ivuxolimab in advanced cancers. The wider study: Subjects had a mean age of approximately 60 years, with a range of 23 to 79; around 83% were male. Study observations and caveats: Specificity for antigen went undetermined in the expanded peripheral T cells.

Trimming removed 3 bases at V and 3 bases at J, with 8 bases between. Germline values: CDR1 MDHEN, CDR2 SYDVKM. This CDR3 is 13 amino acids long. The source of this sequence is an adult with an advanced solid tumor such as melanoma, head and neck, liver or kidney cancer. The chain combines TRBV28 with TRBJ2-5; D remains unclear. The source material was CD4+ or CD8+ T cells sorted from blood, sampled in a trial of the OX40 agonist ivuxolimab. The CDR3 protein is CASSFVGKETQYF. The CDR3 DNA reads TGTGCCAGCAGTTTTGTGGGAAAAGAGACCCAGTACTTC.